Described below is a single T cell receptor (beta chain) sequence and its context. Its antigen is still unknown. The CDR3 loop spans 14 amino acids. Trimming removed 3 bases at V and 3 bases at J, with 10 bases between. Germline V gene data show CDR1 as MGHDK and CDR2 as SYGVNS. These data originate in a study of cytomegalovirus exposure and HLA in healthy donors. Study-level points and caveats: The analysis excluded some indistinguishable V segments, including TRBV6-2 and TRBV6-3. In a later analysis, productive TCRs from donors in an Asian-associated ancestry cluster reportedly carried fewer N-insertions than the cohort mean.

Primers: 60 Vbeta forward and 13 Jbeta reverse. Original handling: A later analysis counted 65 million to 80 million unique TCR beta chains, 9.5 million to 12 million shared. The assay was immunoSEQ multiplex PCR, and TCRdb's table has in-frame clones only and misses some. Clonal size and the V and J genes are those of that table, whereas D and trimming came from the DNA. Among about 150,000 clones, 63% were seen once, and the ten largest hold approximately 6.6%. The sequence was obtained from a woman between 55 and 75 years old in good health and CMV-seropositive. Specimen: PBMCs. V gene TRBV25-1 combines with J gene TRBJ2-3; no clear D gene. The CDR3 DNA reads as TGTGCCAGCAGTGACTCAAGCGAAACAGATACGCAGTATTTT. This sequence encodes CASSDSSETDTQYF.